The 10 T cell receptor beta chains listed next were all sequenced from one sample in a study of shared T cell receptors in the human thymus. Profiled with immunoSEQ multiplex PCR; TCRdb holds only in-frame clones, not every one. The sample has roughly 710,000 clones; approximately 83% are singletons. This same sample was also taken into another study, of human thymus T cells.

Sequencing was done on a sample of thymocytes. All receptors come from a girl less than two years old with a congenital heart defect.

The chain combines TRBV19 with TRBJ1-3; possibly TRBD1 for D (6 bases). The length of the CDR3 is 18 residues. Germline V gene sequence: CDR1 LNHDA, CDR2 SQIVND (reference sequence). Trimming cost V 6 bases and J 0 bases, with 21 bases left between them. The CDR3: CASSKIHITGHSGNTIYF. In DNA, the CDR3 is TGTGCCAGTAGCAAGATTCATATTACAGGGCACTCTGGAAACACCATATATTTT.

This chain joins TRBV19 and TRBJ1-3; perhaps TRBD1 as D (6 bases). Germline loops: CDR1 LNHDA, CDR2 SQIVND (reference sequence). Trimming left V 2 bases short and J 4 bases short, with 12 bases between. CDR3 length equals 15 residues. The CDR3 DNA follows: TGTGCCAGTAGTATAAGGGGGACGTCAGGAAACACCATATATTTT. Its protein is CASSIRGTSGNTIYF.

The gene calls are TRBV12-2 and TRBJ1-2; no check of the table's D call, TRBD1, against the DNA was made. TRBV12-2 counts as a pseudogene. The CDR3 extends over 17 amino acids. The CDR3: CASRLGCGQGINYGYTF. The CDR3 DNA follows: TGTGCAAGTCGCTTAGGTTGTGGACAGGGAATAAACTATGGCTACACCTTC.

The rearrangement uses TRBV9 and TRBJ1-2; 8 nucleotides line up with TRBD1. Trimming cost V 4 bases and J 8 bases; bases outside gene matches: 4. Germline CDR1 and CDR2: SGDLS and YYNGEE. This CDR3 is 12 amino acids long. The CDR3: CASSSGGWGYTF. The CDR3 bases are TGTGCCAGCAGCTCAGGGGGCTGGGGCTACACCTTC.

V usage is TRBV5-6 and J usage is TRBJ1-2, with unresolved D. V gave up 2 bases and J gave up 4 bases, with 12 bases separating them. CDR1 is SGHDT, CDR2 YYEEEE, per germline. The CDR3 has 14 amino acids. The CDR3 DNA follows: TGTGCCAGCAGCTTCTGGCTCGGGTTCTATGGCTACACCTTC. Protein: CASSFWLGFYGYTF.

This sequence joins TRBV20-1 and TRBJ1-1; D remains unclear. The CDR3 consists of 11 residues. V was trimmed by 6 bases and J by 6 bases, leaving 11 bases between them. The germline CDR1 and CDR2 sequences are DFQATT and SNEGSKA (reference sequence). CDR3 sequence: CSAPFGAEAFF. The CDR3 DNA follows: TGCAGTGCCCCCTTCGGGGCTGAAGCTTTCTTT.

The chain has TRBV28 and TRBJ2-7; D might be TRBD1 (6 bases). Germline V gene lookup returns CDR1 MDHEN and CDR2 SYDVKM. The V end was cut by 6 bases, the J end by 0 bases, with 9 bases between. The CDR3 contains 13 residues. The CDR3 protein is CASRGHLSYEQYF. CDR3 nucleotides: TGTGCCAGCAGGGGACATCTCTCCTACGAGCAGTACTTC.

The genes are TRBV5-6 and TRBJ1-4, with a possible D match to TRBD1 (6 bases). Trimming pared 0 bases from V and 4 bases from J, leaving 13 bases between. The CDR3 has 16 residues. CDR1 and CDR2 (germline): SGHDT, YYEEEE. The CDR3 DNA reads as TGTGCCAGCAGCTTGGAGTTCGACAGGATTAATGAAAAACTGTTTTTT. Its translation is CASSLEFDRINEKLFF.

V gene TRBV27 combines with J gene TRBJ2-7; 11 bases agree with TRBD2. Germline V CDR1 and CDR2: MNHEY, SMNVEV (reference sequence). The ends lost 6 bases at V and 2 bases at J; junction bases unmatched: 6. This CDR3 spans 15 amino acids. Written as DNA, the CDR3 is TGTGCCAGCAGACCGGAGACTAGCGGGACCTACGAGCAGTACTTC. It translates to CASRPETSGTYEQYF.

The genes are TRBV15 and TRBJ1-3, with D uncertain. V was trimmed by 5 bases and J by 0 bases, leaving 17 bases between them. In germline, CDR1 is LNHNV, CDR2 YYDKDF (reference sequence). The CDR3 contains 17 residues. The CDR3 region has the DNA TGTGCCACCAGCGGTCCCGAACAGTGTTCCTCTGGAAACACCATATATTTT. Protein: CATSGPEQCSSGNTIYF.